This T cell receptor beta chain was identified in a study of T cell changes during pregnancy in multiple sclerosis. This clone is a singleton in its sample. Between the trimmed V and J ends, which lost 5 bases and 2 bases, there was a span of 13 bases. The germline V gene has CDR1 SGHAT and CDR2 FQNNGV. CDR3 length: 15 residues. Only in-frame clones appear in the TCRdb table, and some are missing; sequencing was by immunoSEQ multiplex PCR. The table lists 75,000 to 80,000 clones, about 91% of them singletons. The sample was peripheral blood, taken before pregnancy. The genes are TRBV11-2 and TRBJ2-1; no definite D call. The TCR was taken from a female donor with multiple sclerosis, enrolled in a pregnancy study. The CDR3 DNA is TGTGCCAGCAGCAATTCAAAGCGCCCCTACAATGAGCAGTTCTTC. This codes for CASSNSKRPYNEQFF.